The next 12 T cell receptor beta chains were all read from a single sample in a study of CD8 T cells in acute hepatitis C reinfection. Time point noted: naive CD8 control sorted from an acute-time-point sample. Sequenced by immunoSEQ multiplex PCR; TCRdb stores in-frame clones only, minus some. The table lists about 38,000 clones, approximately 85% of them singletons. Sequenced sample: naive CD8+ T cells from PBMCs. The receptor source for this set is a woman in her late teens or twenties who spontaneously cleared hepatitis C infection.

This clone was counted a few times. The chain uses TRBV27 and TRBJ1-2; D perhaps matches TRBD1 (5 bases). The V gene lost 8 bases and the J gene lost 10 bases, with 20 bases spanning the gap. Looked up from germline, CDR1 is MNHEY and CDR2 is SMNVEV (reference sequence). The CDR3 has 13 residues. The CDR3 loop is CASHTGQSPDYTF. The DNA of the CDR3 is TGTGCCAGCCACACCGGACAATCTCCCGACTACACCTTC.

J is TRBJ1-2 and V is TRBV9; 8 bases are a match to TRBD1. This CDR3 is built from 15 residues. From germline, CDR1 is SGDLS and CDR2 YYNGEE. Losses at the gene ends were 4 bases for V and 8 bases for J; bases not matched to a gene: 13. The CDR3 bases are TGTGCCAGCAGCCCCCGTCCAGGGGGCCTAGGGGGCTACACCTTC. This codes for CASSPRPGGLGGYTF.

The chain couples TRBV9 to TRBJ2-2, with unresolved D. Germline CDR1 is SGDLS and CDR2 is YYNGEE. The CDR3 is 15 amino acids. V lost 6 bases, J lost 6 bases, and 18 bases lay in between. CDR3 residues: CASTLGSRSAGELFF. CDR3 in DNA: TGTGCCAGCACCTTAGGGTCAAGGTCGGCCGGGGAGCTGTTTTTT.

The chain is built from TRBV4-1 and TRBJ2-5; TRBD2 might be the D (6 bases). The closer fit of TRBJ2-7 to the DNA end suggests the J call may be wrong. There are 17 residues in the CDR3. Looked up from germline, CDR1 is MGHRA and CDR2 is YSYEKL. The DNA for the CDR3 is TGCGCCAGCAGCCAAGTAAACCTAGCGTCGATGGGAGCCGAGCAGTACTTC. It encodes CASSQVNLASMGAEQYF.

This clone was recorded once. This chain connects TRBV10-2 to TRBJ2-3, with D perhaps TRBD1 (5 bases). The CDR3 has 19 residues. Trimming took 0 bases from V and 2 from J, leaving 21 bases between them. From germline, CDR1 is WSHSY and CDR2 SAAADI. The CDR3 coding sequence is TGCGCCAGCAGTGAGTCGGGGCGGCCCGTCGGAGTGGCCACAGATACGCAGTATTTT. Translating gives CASSESGRPVGVATDTQYF.

The chain is built from TRBV9 and TRBJ1-2, with 7 nucleotides matching TRBD1. Germline-derived CDR1 and CDR2 are SGDLS and YYNGEE. V lost 3 bases to trimming and J lost 7 bases; unmatched junction nucleotides: 6. CDR3 length: 13 residues. The CDR3 DNA is TGTGCCAGCAGCGCACCAGGGGGGCCTGGCTACACCTTC. Translating it yields CASSAPGGPGYTF.

This chain links TRBV7-9 with TRBJ2-3; tentatively, D is TRBD1 or TRBD2 (5 bases each). The V end lost 5 bases, the J end lost 11 bases, and 17 bases lay between the germline ends. Germline V lookup: CDR1 SEHNR, CDR2 FQNEAQ (reference sequence). The CDR3 runs 13 residues. The CDR3 DNA follows: TGTGCCAGCAGCACCCTCAGGGACCTTTTGCAGTATTTT. Translation: CASSTLRDLLQYF.

This clone came up once. The chain is built from TRBV9 and TRBJ2-7; 8 positions match TRBD1. Germline V lookup: CDR1 SGDLS, CDR2 YYNGEE. The CDR3 has 12 amino acids. V trimming: 5 bases; J trimming: 7 bases; junction bases outside the gene matches: 5. The CDR3 sequence is CASSVQGGEQYF. The CDR3 region has the DNA TGTGCCAGCAGTGTACAGGGGGGTGAGCAGTACTTC.

The chain has TRBV7-9 and TRBJ2-7, with unresolved D. V lost 5 bases, J lost 4 bases, and 9 bases lay in between. The germline CDR1 and CDR2 sequences are SEHNR and FQNEAQ (reference sequence). The CDR3 length is 12 residues. The DNA of the CDR3 is TGTGCCAGCAGCCCCCGGGCTTACGAGCAGTACTTC. Translation gives CASSPRAYEQYF.

The rearrangement joins TRBV4-1 to TRBJ2-3; 11 bases align to TRBD2. Germline loops: CDR1 MGHRA, CDR2 YSYEKL. After removal of 4 bases from V and 5 bases from J, the junction contained 11 bases not matched to a gene. The CDR3 has 17 amino acids. Here the CDR3 reads CASSPTGLAGSGDTQYF. The CDR3 bases are TGCGCCAGCAGCCCAACCGGACTAGCGGGTTCGGGAGATACGCAGTATTTT.

The V and J genes are TRBV9 and TRBJ2-2, with TRBD2 matching 7 bases. The germline gives CDR1 SGDLS, CDR2 YYNGEE. This CDR3 contains 17 residues. The V segment lost 0 bases and the J segment 3 bases; nucleotides outside the gene matches: 8. In DNA form, the CDR3 reads TGTGCCAGCAGCGTAGTACGGCTAGCGGATGACACCGGGGAGCTGTTTTTT. Its protein product is CASSVVRLADDTGELFF.

V usage is TRBV5-4 and J usage is TRBJ2-3, with 7 bases that match TRBD2. Germline V gene data show CDR1 as SGHNT and CDR2 as YYREEE (reference sequence). This CDR3 region has 14 residues. J gave up 7 bases and V 3 bases, and 8 bases lay outside the gene matches. CDR3 DNA sequence: TGTGCCAGCAGCTCGAGCGGGACCCCCCATACGCAGTATTTT. It specifies CASSSSGTPHTQYF.